This T cell receptor beta chain is drawn from a study of shared clonotypes between healthy human individuals. Study information: Donor composition was two women and a few men, aged 18 to 49.

The data were produced by immunoSEQ multiplex PCR, yet TCRdb's version contains in-frame clones alone and is incomplete. Here the sample spans roughly 2.4 million clones, 95% being singletons. This CDR3 contains 14 residues. Trimming removed 0 bases from V and 7 bases from J, with 14 bases in between. Germline-derived CDR1 and CDR2 are SGHRS and YFSETQ. The TCR sequence derives from a man between 18 and 35 years old in good health. Input material: naive CD4+ T cells sorted from blood. Documented subset: CD45RA+ positively selected. J is TRBJ2-7 and V is TRBV5-1; no clear D gene. This chain's CDR3 is CASSLVAPPEEQYF. CDR3 coding DNA: TGCGCCAGCAGCTTGGTCGCTCCGCCGGAGGAGCAGTACTTC. Variable domain in full (rest from reference TRBV5-1 and TRBJ2-7): KAGVTQTPRYLIKTRGQQVTLSCSPISGHRSVSWYQQTPGQGLQFLFEYFSETQRNKGNFPGRFSGRQFSNSRSEMNVSTLELGDSALYLCASSLVAPPEEQYFGPGTRLTVT.